The 7 T cell receptor beta chains listed next were all sequenced from one sample in a study of human T cells and chemical hapten exposure. Time point reported: healthy volunteer bleed at 2 weeks. Unfractionated whole blood yielded total RNA. TCRdb re-called the RACE reads through MiXCR, storing one row per CDR3 protein. This table holds under 95,000 distinct CDR3 sequences, about 8.6% found once. Sequencing input: whole blood. All receptors derive from a female donor in good health. Some clones in this sample may be carry-over from other donors' samples.

This clonotype was seen repeatedly, ten times or more. The chain has TRBV25-1 and TRBJ2-3; D not resolved. V was cut by 7 bases and J by 2 bases, with 16 bases left in between. The CDR3 covers 15 residues. Germline CDR1 and CDR2: MGHDK and SYGVNS. As DNA, the CDR3 is TGTGCCAGCACTGGGATGACGGCCTCCACAGATACGCAGTATTTT. Translating gives CASTGMTASTDTQYF.

This clonotype was seen at least ten times. V and J are TRBV12-3 or TRBV12-4 and TRBJ2-3, with D unresolved. The V end lost 6 bases, the J end lost 6 bases, and 7 bases lay between the germline ends. CDR3 length equals 11 residues. This chain's CDR3 is CASSSRDTQYF. The CDR3 bases are TGTGCCAGCAGCTCCCGGGATACGCAGTATTTT.

This chain connects TRBV12-3 or TRBV12-4 to TRBJ2-2, with 7 bases identical to TRBD1. The CDR3 spans 15 residues. J lost 5 bases, V lost 7 bases, and 10 bases had no gene match. CDR3 DNA sequence: TGTGCCAGCACTCTGGGGTCAGGGGGAACCGGGGAGCTGTTTTTT. Encoded protein: CASTLGSGGTGELFF.

This clonotype was picked up many times. V gene TRBV5-1 combines with J gene TRBJ2-1; 8 nucleotides line up with TRBD1. The CDR3 is made up of 14 amino acids. Germline trimming cut 4 bases from V and 7 bases from J; bases unmatched to any gene: 7. Germline CDR1 is SGHRS and CDR2 is YFSETQ. The CDR3 region is CASSPPGQANEQFF. Here the CDR3 DNA reads TGCGCCAGCAGCCCCCCGGGACAGGCTAATGAGCAGTTCTTC.

This clonotype was detected ten times or more. V is TRBV20-1 and J is TRBJ2-7, with D perhaps matching TRBD2 (6 bases). This CDR3 spans 16 amino acids. Germline values: CDR1 DFQATT, CDR2 SNEGSKA (reference sequence). V was clipped by 0 bases and J by 1 base, with 16 bases between them. The CDR3 DNA reads TGCAGTGCTAGAGAGGATTTCGGTGGGAGGTCCTACGAGCAGTACTTC. Protein product: CSAREDFGGRSYEQYF.

This clonotype was seen at least ten times. The rearrangement uses TRBV7-2 and TRBJ2-7, with TRBD2 matching 11 bases. The CDR3 totals 18 residues. V lost 4 bases, J lost 4 bases, and 15 bases stayed unmatched. Germline values: CDR1 SGHTA, CDR2 FQGNSA. CDR3 sequence: CASSSGTSGTLPIYEQYF. The DNA for the CDR3 is TGTGCCAGCAGCTCAGGGACTAGCGGCACACTACCAATATACGAGCAGTACTTC.

This chain uses TRBV20-1 with TRBJ2-1; D possibly matches TRBD1 or TRBD2 (5 bases each). V gave up 3 bases and J gave up 5 bases, with 11 bases separating them. Germline CDR1 DFQATT, CDR2 SNEGSKA (reference sequence). CDR3 length: 13 residues. The CDR3 region is CSASTGPHNEQFF. CDR3 in DNA: TGCAGTGCTAGTACGGGACCCCACAATGAGCAGTTCTTC.